Shown below are 16 T cell receptor beta chains from a single sample sequenced in a study of shared clonotypes between healthy human individuals. Only in-frame clones appear in the TCRdb table, and some are missing; sequencing was by immunoSEQ multiplex PCR. The table has approximately 500,000 clones, 60% to 80% seen once. Sample: PBMCs. The receptors come from a woman in her thirties or forties in good health. Some clones in this sample may be carry-over from other donors' samples.

This chain uses TRBV5-1 with TRBJ2-2; the match to TRBD1 covers 10 bases. Per germline, CDR1 SGHRS and CDR2 YFSETQ. With V trimmed by 4 bases and J by 3 bases, 6 bases remained unmatched. The CDR3 extends over 16 amino acids. CDR3 amino acids: CASSRGQGMDTGELFF. Here the CDR3 DNA reads TGCGCCAGCAGCAGGGGACAGGGGATGGACACCGGGGAGCTGTTTTTT.

The rearrangement joins TRBV6-5 to TRBJ2-7; the D gene could be TRBD1 or TRBD2 (5 bases each). Trimming took 8 bases from V and 2 from J, leaving 13 bases between them. CDR3 length equals 13 residues. CDR1 and CDR2 (germline): MNHEY, SVGAGI. The CDR3 DNA reads as TGTGCCAGCCGCCGGGACGTAGCCTACGAGCAGTACTTC. This translates into CASRRDVAYEQYF.

The V and J genes are TRBV10-1 and TRBJ2-1; TRBD1 is a possible D gene (7 bases). Germline CDR1 is WNHNN and CDR2 is SYGVQD (reference sequence). V was shortened by 0 bases and J by 1 base, with 22 bases between the two germline ends. The CDR3 is made up of 20 amino acids. In nucleotides, the CDR3 is TGCGCCAGCAGTGAGTCTCCTTTGAGGGGGCGGGGAATATCCTACAATGAGCAGTTCTTC. Translation gives CASSESPLRGRGISYNEQFF.

This clone was observed a few times. V and J are TRBV6-1 and TRBJ2-7; D assignment may be TRBD1 or TRBD2 (6 bases each). This CDR3 region has 14 residues. Trimming pared 6 bases from V and 3 bases from J, leaving 15 bases between. The germline CDR1 and CDR2 sequences are MNHNS and SASEGT. The CDR3 protein is CASSEQGLSYEQYF. The CDR3 nucleotides read TGTGCCAGCAGCGAACAGGGACTTAGCTACGAGCAGTACTTC.

The chain links TRBV6-4 to TRBJ2-2; weak D call: TRBD2 (6 bases). CDR1 MRHNA and CDR2 SNTAGT come from the germline V gene. The CDR3 length is 17 residues. The V end lost 3 bases, the J end lost 3 bases, and 17 bases lay between the germline ends. The CDR3, as DNA: TGTGCCAGCAGTGAATTAGGGGACTCAACCTACACCGGGGAGCTGTTTTTT. Translation gives CASSELGDSTYTGELFF.

This clone was observed a few times. The chain links TRBV28 to TRBJ1-2; D remains ambiguous. Between the trimmed V and J ends, which lost 3 bases and 4 bases, there was a span of 9 bases. This CDR3 spans 13 amino acids. From germline, CDR1 is MDHEN and CDR2 SYDVKM. In nucleotides, the CDR3 is TGTGCCAGCAGTTTCACTAACTTCTATGGCTACACCTTC. Translating it yields CASSFTNFYGYTF.

The table lists this clone with many counts. This chain joins TRBV5-4 and TRBJ2-5; 7 bases match TRBD2. CDR1 and CDR2 from the germline V gene are SGHNT and YYREEE (reference sequence). CDR3 size: 15 residues. The ends lost 4 bases at V and 5 bases at J; junction bases unmatched: 11. CDR3 sequence: CASSRGVAEGETQYF. DNA for the CDR3: TGTGCCAGCAGCCGGGGGGTAGCGGAGGGGGAGACCCAGTACTTC.

V is TRBV28 and J is TRBJ1-1; 7 nucleotides align to TRBD1. CDR1 MDHEN and CDR2 SYDVKM come from the germline V gene. This CDR3 region has 14 residues. Germline trimming cut 7 bases from V and 4 bases from J; bases unmatched to any gene: 9. The CDR3 here is CASTNRGGFTEAFF. Written as DNA, the CDR3 is TGTGCCAGCACCAACAGGGGAGGATTCACTGAAGCTTTCTTT.

The chain couples TRBV27 to TRBJ2-1; 7 nucleotides line up with TRBD2. V lost 5 bases, J lost 6 bases, and 16 bases stayed unmatched. The CDR3 extends over 17 amino acids. From germline, CDR1 is MNHEY and CDR2 SMNVEV (reference sequence). The CDR3 bases are TGTGCCAGCAGTCTTCACCGGGGCGGGAGCGGTGGCAATGAGCAGTTCTTC. Protein product: CASSLHRGGSGGNEQFF.

Notes on this clone: Distinct nucleotide sequences in the sample also encode this CDR3. The chain has TRBV5-1 and TRBJ1-4; D possibly corresponds to TRBD1 (5 bases). V lost 0 bases to trimming and J lost 8 bases, with 11 bases between them. The CDR3 contains 14 residues. CDR1 is SGHRS, CDR2 YFSETQ, per germline. CDR3 protein: CASSLGQGGEKLFF. The CDR3 bases are TGCGCCAGCAGCTTGGGGCAGGGCGGCGAAAAACTGTTTTTT.

The V gene is TRBV30, the J gene TRBJ2-1, with 8 bases that match TRBD2. CDR1 and CDR2 (germline): GTSNPN, SVGIG (reference sequence). V lost 3 bases and J lost 3; bases outside the gene matches: 13. CDR3 length: 17 residues. The CDR3 bases are TGTGCCTGGAGCCCTAGGGGAGCGGGAGTCTTCTACAATGAGCAGTTCTTC. It translates to CAWSPRGAGVFYNEQFF.

The chain employs TRBV5-1 and TRBJ2-3; D possibly corresponds to TRBD2 (5 bases). Germline CDR1 SGHRS, CDR2 YFSETQ. The CDR3 has 17 residues. The V end lost 5 bases, the J end lost 1 base, and 20 bases lay between the germline ends. CDR3 bases: TGCGCCAGCAGGAGGAGCGGACGGAGATGGGGCACAGATACGCAGTATTTT. Residues: CASRRSGRRWGTDTQYF.

V gene TRBV7-3 combines with J gene TRBJ2-2; D remains ambiguous. The germline V and J ends were trimmed by 1 base and 2 bases, with 8 bases remaining between them. The CDR3 spans 15 residues. CDR1 and CDR2 (germline): SGHTA, FQGTGA. CDR3 in amino acids: CASSLMAANTGELFF. The CDR3 DNA reads TGTGCCAGCAGCTTAATGGCAGCTAACACCGGGGAGCTGTTTTTT.

This chain links TRBV4-2 with TRBJ2-1; the match to TRBD2 covers 7 bases. Germline V gives CDR1 LGHNA, CDR2 YNFKEQ. This CDR3 is 16 amino acids long. The V segment lost 2 bases and the J segment 3 bases; nucleotides outside the gene matches: 7. CDR3: CASSQSSGTFYNEQFF. CDR3 DNA: TGTGCCAGCAGCCAATCCAGCGGGACGTTCTACAATGAGCAGTTCTTC.

V gene TRBV5-1 combines with J gene TRBJ2-3; D not certain. Trimming removed 1 base at V and 2 bases at J, with 5 bases between. CDR1 and CDR2 from the germline V gene are SGHRS and YFSETQ. The CDR3 sequence is 13 residues long. The CDR3 sequence is CASSLKVTDTQYF. CDR3 in DNA: TGCGCCAGCAGCTTGAAGGTCACAGATACGCAGTATTTT.

In its sample, this clone was seen a few times. V gene TRBV13 combines with J gene TRBJ2-5, with D unresolved. CDR3 length: 14 residues. V shed 5 bases and J shed 5 bases, with 15 bases lying between them. From germline, CDR1 is PRHDT and CDR2 FYEKMQ (reference sequence). CDR3 DNA: TGTGCCAGCAGCCTAACACCACCTGGGGAGACCCAGTACTTC. Translating gives CASSLTPPGETQYF.